This T cell receptor beta chain was sequenced in a study of blood T cell repertoires in COVID-19 (dated by TCRdb to 2020 to 2021). Study-level background: Collaborator samples came from the United States, Italy and Spain and covered acute and convalescent phases of COVID-19. The material from the prospective study consisted of cDNA or gDNA derived from T cells, B-cell-depleted T cells, or PBMCs. Deeply sampled blood TCRbeta repertoires from subjects exposed to, actively infected with, or recovered from COVID-19 were included in the dataset. The repertoires were released in a freely available public database meant as a resource for research on the immune response to SARS-CoV-2. Samples were obtained from the ongoing ImmuneRACE study (first 160 participants) and from 1,000 to 1,500 subjects provided by 6 global collaborators. The sample metadata nearly always contained a de-identified subject ID, COVID-19 status, age in years and sex. Where available, HLA class I and class II types were taken from metadata supplied by the sample provider and were not determined by assay-based typing.

Turning to this clone: What antigen it recognizes has not been identified. Base qualities are not at hand, and no much larger clone is one base apart.

In the prospective study, participants were roughly 18 to 100 years old, resided in 20 to 30 geographic areas of the United States, and were enrolled through a virtual design. To assign participants to cohorts, the prospective study relied on clinical history that participants themselves reported in a screening survey and a study questionnaire. Each participant in the prospective study had whole blood, serum and a nasopharyngeal or oropharyngeal swab collected by mobile phlebotomists. Additional blood draws and questionnaires over an approximately two-month period could optionally be provided by prospective study participants. Blood samples from the prospective study were shipped frozen or at room temperature prior to DNA extraction. There are 18 amino acids in the CDR3, from cysteine to phenylalanine inclusive. Here the CDR3 DNA is all that survives: 54 bases in frame from base 1. CDR1 SNHLY and CDR2 FYNNEI are derived from the germline V gene. V and J lose 4 bases and 8 bases, and a span of 26 bases separates them.

TCRbeta CDR3 regions were amplified from genomic DNA using the immunoSEQ Assay, a bias-controlled multiplex PCR. Concerning the study's data processing: The number of nucleated cells in each sample was estimated by amplification of reference gene primers within the assay. Sequence reads were collapsed and filtered to measure the absolute abundance of every unique TCRbeta CDR3 rearrangement. For each sample, productive Simpson clonality was calculated by taking the square root of Simpson's diversity index across productive rearrangements. Entries here come from immuneACCESS through TCRdb and include only in-frame sequences with V and J called. Some clones fail to appear in such tables; in the studies checked, an unresolved V gene covers under half of the shortfall, and the cause of the remainder is unknown. The V and J calls and clone size were taken over from that table, and D and trimming were inferred from the DNA. Across this sample there are hundreds of thousands of clones, with over 75% seen only once. The ten largest make up around 1.9% of the sample.

General findings and caveats noted by the study authors: Clinical and demographic metadata were provided uncurated, with the amount varying by source and participant.

The specimen was PBMCs or T cells enriched from blood (not recorded which). The sequence was collected from a woman aged 40 to 50 with acute COVID-19. The sequence is built from TRBV2 and TRBJ1-4; a tentative D match to TRBD1 spans 6 bases. The DNA sequence is TGTGCCAGCAGTGGTTACACATCCTTCGCAGGACAGAGGGAAAAACTGTTTTTT. This gives the protein CASSGYTSFAGQREKLFF. Outside the CDR3, residues come from the reference TRBV2 and TRBJ1-4 proteins, so the full variable domain is: EPEVTQTPSHQVTQMGQEVILRCVPISNHLYFYWYRQILGQKVEFLVSFYNNEISEKSEIFDDQFSVERPDGSNFTLKIRSTKLEDSAMYFCASSGYTSFAGQREKLFFGSGTQLSVL.